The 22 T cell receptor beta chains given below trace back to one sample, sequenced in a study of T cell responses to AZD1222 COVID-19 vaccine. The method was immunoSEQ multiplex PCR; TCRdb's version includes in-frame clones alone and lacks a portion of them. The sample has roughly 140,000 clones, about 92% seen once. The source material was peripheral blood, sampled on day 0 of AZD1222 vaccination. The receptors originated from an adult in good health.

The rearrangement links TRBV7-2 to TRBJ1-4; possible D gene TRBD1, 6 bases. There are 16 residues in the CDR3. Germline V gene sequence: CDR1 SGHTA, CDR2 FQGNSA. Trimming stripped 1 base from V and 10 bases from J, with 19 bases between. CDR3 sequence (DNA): TGTGCCAGCAGCTTAGAGGAGGACACTGGAGGGGGAAAACTGTTTTTT. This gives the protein CASSLEEDTGGGKLFF.

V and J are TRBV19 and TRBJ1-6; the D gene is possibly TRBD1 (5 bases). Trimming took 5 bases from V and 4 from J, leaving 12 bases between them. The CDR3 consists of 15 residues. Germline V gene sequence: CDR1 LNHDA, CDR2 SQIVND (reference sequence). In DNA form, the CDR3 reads TGTGCCAGTAGTTGGGACGACGGGTATAATTCACCCCTCCACTTT. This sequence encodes CASSWDDGYNSPLHF. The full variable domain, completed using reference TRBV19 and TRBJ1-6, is DGGITQSPKYLFRKEGQNVTLSCEQNLNHDAMYWYRQDPGQGLRLIYYSQIVNDFQKGDIAEGYSVSREKKESFPLTVTSAQKNPTAFYLCASSWDDGYNSPLHFGNGTRLTVT.

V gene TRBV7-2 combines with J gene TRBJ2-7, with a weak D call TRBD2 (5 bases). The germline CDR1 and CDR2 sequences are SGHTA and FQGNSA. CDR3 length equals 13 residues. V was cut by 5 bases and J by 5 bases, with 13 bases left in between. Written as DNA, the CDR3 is TGTGCCAGCAGCAGCATACCCGGGGACGAGCAGTACTTC. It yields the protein CASSSIPGDEQYF.

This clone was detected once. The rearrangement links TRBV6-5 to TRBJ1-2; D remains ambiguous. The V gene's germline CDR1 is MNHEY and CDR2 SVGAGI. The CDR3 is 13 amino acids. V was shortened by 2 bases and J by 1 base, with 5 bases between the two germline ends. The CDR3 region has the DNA TGTGCCAGCAGTTACGACCTTAACTATGGCTACACCTTC. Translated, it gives CASSYDLNYGYTF.

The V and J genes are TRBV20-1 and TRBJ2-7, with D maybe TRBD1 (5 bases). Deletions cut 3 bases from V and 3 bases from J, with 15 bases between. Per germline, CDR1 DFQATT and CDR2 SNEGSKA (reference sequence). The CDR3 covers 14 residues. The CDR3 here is CSASPFRQSYEQYF. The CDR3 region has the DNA TGCAGTGCTAGTCCTTTTCGACAGAGCTACGAGCAGTACTTC.

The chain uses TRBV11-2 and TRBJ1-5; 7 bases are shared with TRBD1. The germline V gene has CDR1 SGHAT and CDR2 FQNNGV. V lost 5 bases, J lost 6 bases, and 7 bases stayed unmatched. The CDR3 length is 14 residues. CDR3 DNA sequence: TGTGCCAGCAGCCCTGACAGGGAAGGTCAGCCCCAGCATTTT. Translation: CASSPDREGQPQHF. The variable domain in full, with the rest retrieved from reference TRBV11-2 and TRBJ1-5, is EAGVAQSPRYKIIEKRQSVAFWCNPISGHATLYWYQQILGQGPKLLIQFQNNGVVDDSQLPKDRFSAERLKGVDSTLKIQPAKLEDSAVYLCASSPDREGQPQHFGDGTRLSIL.

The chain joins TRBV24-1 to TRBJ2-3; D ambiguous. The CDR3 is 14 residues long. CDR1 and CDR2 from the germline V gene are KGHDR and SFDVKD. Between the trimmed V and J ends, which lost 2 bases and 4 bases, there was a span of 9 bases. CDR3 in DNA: TGTGCCACCAGTGATTGGAGCGCGTCAGATACGCAGTATTTT. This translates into CATSDWSASDTQYF.

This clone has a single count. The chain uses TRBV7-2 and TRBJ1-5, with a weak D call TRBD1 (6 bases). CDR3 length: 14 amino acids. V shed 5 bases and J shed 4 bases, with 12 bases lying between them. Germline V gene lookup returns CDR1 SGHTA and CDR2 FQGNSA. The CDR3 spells CASSLRTVNQPQHF. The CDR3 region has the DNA TGTGCCAGCAGCCTAAGGACAGTGAATCAGCCCCAGCATTTT. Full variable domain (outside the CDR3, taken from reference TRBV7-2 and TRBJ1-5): GAGVSQSPSNKVTEKGKDVELRCDPISGHTALYWYRQSLGQGLEFLIYFQGNSAPDKSGLPSDRFSAERTGGSVSTLTIQRTQQEDSAVYLCASSLRTVNQPQHFGDGTRLSIL.

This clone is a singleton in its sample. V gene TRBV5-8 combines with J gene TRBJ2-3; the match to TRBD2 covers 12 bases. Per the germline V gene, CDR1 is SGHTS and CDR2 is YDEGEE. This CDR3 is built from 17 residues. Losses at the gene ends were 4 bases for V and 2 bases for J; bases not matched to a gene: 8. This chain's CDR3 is CASSQKGLAGNTDTQYF. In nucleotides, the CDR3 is TGTGCCAGCAGCCAAAAAGGACTAGCGGGAAACACAGATACGCAGTATTTT.

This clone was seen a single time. This CDR3 reads CAGSTGLEQYF. The CDR3 DNA reads as TGTGCCGGGTCTACGGGGTTGGAGCAGTACTTC. This chain connects TRBV30 to TRBJ2-7; tentatively, D is TRBD2 (5 bases). Germline CDR1 reads GTSNPN; CDR2 reads SVGIG (reference sequence). With 8 bases removed from V and 7 bases from J, the gap between germline ends came to 15 bases. The CDR3 has 11 amino acids.

CDR3 DNA sequence: TGTGCCAGCTCACCCCGCAGGTCGAACACTGAAGCTTTCTTT. Its translation: CASSPRRSNTEAFF. V gene TRBV18 combines with J gene TRBJ1-1, with D hard to call. CDR3 length equals 14 residues. Germline values: CDR1 KGHSH, CDR2 LQKENI. Trimming left V 3 bases short and J 1 base short, with 9 bases between.

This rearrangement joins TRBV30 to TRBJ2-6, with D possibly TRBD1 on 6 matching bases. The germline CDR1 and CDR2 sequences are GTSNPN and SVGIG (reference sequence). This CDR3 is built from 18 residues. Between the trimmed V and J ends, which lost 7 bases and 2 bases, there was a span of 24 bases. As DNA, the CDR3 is TGTGCCTTGGTCAACCTTACAGGGTCATCGGCTGGGGCCAACGTCCTGACTTTC. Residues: CALVNLTGSSAGANVLTF.

The CDR3 bases are TGCAGTGCTAAGGGACAGTCGGTGCAGTACTTC. Amino acid sequence: CSAKGQSVQYF. The J gene is TRBJ2-7, the V gene TRBV20-1, with 7 nucleotides matching TRBD1. The CDR3 runs to 11 residues. The V gene end was trimmed by 4 bases and the J gene end by 9 bases; junction bases not matched to a gene: 6. CDR1 DFQATT and CDR2 SNEGSKA come from the germline V gene (reference sequence).

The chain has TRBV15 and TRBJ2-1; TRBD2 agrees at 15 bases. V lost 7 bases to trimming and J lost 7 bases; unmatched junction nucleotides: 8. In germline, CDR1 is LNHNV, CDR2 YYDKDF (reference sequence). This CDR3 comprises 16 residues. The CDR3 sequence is CATTEGLAGGTNEQFF. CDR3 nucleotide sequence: TGTGCCACCACCGAGGGACTAGCGGGAGGAACGAATGAGCAGTTCTTC.

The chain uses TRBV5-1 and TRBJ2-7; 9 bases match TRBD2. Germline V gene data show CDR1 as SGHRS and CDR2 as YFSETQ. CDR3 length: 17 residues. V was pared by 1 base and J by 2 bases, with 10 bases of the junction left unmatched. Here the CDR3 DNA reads TGCGCCAGCAGCTTGTCCCATAAGGCGGGAGGGCCCTACGAGCAGTACTTC. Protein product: CASSLSHKAGGPYEQYF.

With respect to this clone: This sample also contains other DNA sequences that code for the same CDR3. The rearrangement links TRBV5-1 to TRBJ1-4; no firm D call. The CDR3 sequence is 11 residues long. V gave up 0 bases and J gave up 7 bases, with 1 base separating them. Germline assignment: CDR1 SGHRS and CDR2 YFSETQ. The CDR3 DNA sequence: TGCGCCAGCAGCTTGGGTGAAAAACTGTTTTTT. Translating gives CASSLGEKLFF.

CDR3 sequence (DNA): TGTGCCAGTAGTATCAAACAGGGGAACTACGAGCAGTACTTC. Its protein product is CASSIKQGNYEQYF. V and J are TRBV19 and TRBJ2-7, with 7 bases lining up with TRBD1. There are 14 residues in the CDR3. The junction had 5 bases not matched to a gene; V was cut back by 3 bases and J by 3 bases. Germline CDR1 and CDR2: LNHDA and SQIVND (reference sequence).

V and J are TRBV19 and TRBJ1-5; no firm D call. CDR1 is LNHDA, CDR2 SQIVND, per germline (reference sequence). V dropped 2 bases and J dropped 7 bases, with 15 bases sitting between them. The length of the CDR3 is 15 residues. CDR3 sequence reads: CASSIIRQAGQPQHF. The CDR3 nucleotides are TGTGCCAGTAGTATAATCCGCCAGGCCGGACAGCCCCAGCATTTT.

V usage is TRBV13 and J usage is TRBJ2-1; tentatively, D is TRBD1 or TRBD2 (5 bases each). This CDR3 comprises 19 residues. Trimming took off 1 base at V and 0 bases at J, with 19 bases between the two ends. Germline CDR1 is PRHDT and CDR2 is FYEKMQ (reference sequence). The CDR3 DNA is TGTGCCAGCAGCTTAGTTGTGAGGGTGGGACCGCTCTCCTACAATGAGCAGTTCTTC. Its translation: CASSLVVRVGPLSYNEQFF.

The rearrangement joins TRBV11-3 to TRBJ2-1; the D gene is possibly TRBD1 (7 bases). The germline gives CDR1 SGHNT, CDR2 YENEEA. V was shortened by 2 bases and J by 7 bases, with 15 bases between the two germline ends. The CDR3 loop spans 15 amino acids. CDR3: CASSLQGGRGNEQFF. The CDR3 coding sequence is TGTGCCAGCAGCTTACAGGGGGGTAGGGGTAATGAGCAGTTCTTC.

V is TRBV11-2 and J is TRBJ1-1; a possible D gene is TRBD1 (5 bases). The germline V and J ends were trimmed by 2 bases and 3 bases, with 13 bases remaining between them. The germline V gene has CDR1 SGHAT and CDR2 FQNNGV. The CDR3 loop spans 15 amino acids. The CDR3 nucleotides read TGTGCCAGCAGCTTAACCCCGGGACGAGACACTGAAGCTTTCTTT. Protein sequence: CASSLTPGRDTEAFF.

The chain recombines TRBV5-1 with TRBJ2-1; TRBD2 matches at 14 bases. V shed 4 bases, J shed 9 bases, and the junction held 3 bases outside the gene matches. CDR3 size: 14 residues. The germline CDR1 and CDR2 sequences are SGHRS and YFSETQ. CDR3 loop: CASSRGTSGGEQFF. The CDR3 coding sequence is TGCGCCAGCAGCCGAGGGACTAGCGGGGGTGAGCAGTTCTTC.